The 6 T cell receptor beta chains presented below share a single source sample, sequenced in a study of blood T cell repertoires in COVID-19. Sequencing used immunoSEQ multiplex PCR; TCRdb keeps in-frame clones, though not all of them. The data hold over 50,000 clones, with around 88% observed a single time. Input material: peripheral blood. These receptors were obtained from a human donor in a cohort sampled during active COVID-19.

This chain links TRBV3-1 (or the pseudogene TRBV3-2) with TRBJ2-1; a possible D gene is TRBD2 (5 bases). Germline CDR1 and CDR2: LGHDT and YNNKEL (reference sequence). CDR3 size: 15 residues. V was pared by 3 bases and J by 4 bases, with 13 bases between. The CDR3 DNA is TGTGCCAGCAGCCACGAAGAGCGGCAGTACAATGAGCAGTTCTTC. Its protein is CASSHEERQYNEQFF.

This clone was seen only once. The chain joins TRBV6-5 to TRBJ2-3; perhaps TRBD1 as D (6 bases). V lost 7 bases and J 0 bases, leaving 11 bases between the germline ends. The V gene's germline CDR1 is MNHEY and CDR2 SVGAGI. This CDR3 is built from 14 residues. DNA for the CDR3: TGTGCCAGCAACCTACAGGGAAGCACAGATACGCAGTATTTT. This sequence encodes CASNLQGSTDTQYF.

The rearrangement uses TRBV6-5 and TRBJ1-1; a possible D gene is TRBD1 (6 bases). The CDR3 extends over 12 amino acids. V was pared by 6 bases and J by 5 bases, with 10 bases between. Germline values: CDR1 MNHEY, CDR2 SVGAGI. The CDR3 DNA is TGTGCCAGCAGGGAGGGGGGGACTGAAGCTTTCTTT. Its translation is CASREGGTEAFF.

The chain carries TRBV5-6 and TRBJ2-3; 8 nucleotides agree with TRBD2. This CDR3 region has 17 residues. Germline values: CDR1 SGHDT, CDR2 YYEEEE. V lost 4 bases and J lost 2; bases outside the gene matches: 12. CDR3: CASSKLGSGGITDTQYF. The CDR3 bases are TGTGCCAGCAGCAAGTTAGGGAGCGGGGGAATCACAGATACGCAGTATTTT.

This rearrangement joins TRBV10-3 to TRBJ2-1, with TRBD1 matching 7 bases. Germline V gives CDR1 ENHRY, CDR2 SYGVKD. V lost 4 bases and J lost 0; bases outside the gene matches: 12. The CDR3 has 18 residues. The CDR3 DNA sequence: TGTGCCATCAGTGGCCCCCGACAGGGCTCCCCCTCCTACAATGAGCAGTTCTTC. Its protein product is CAISGPRQGSPSYNEQFF.

This clone is a singleton in its sample. This chain joins TRBV15 and TRBJ1-2, with TRBD1 identical over 9 bases. Germline V gene data show CDR1 as LNHNV and CDR2 as YYDKDF (reference sequence). The CDR3 extends over 14 amino acids. After removal of 0 bases from V and 14 bases from J, the junction contained 10 bases not matched to a gene. The CDR3 DNA reads as TGTGCCACCAGCAGAGATGTGATCGGGACAGGGAGGACCTTC. It encodes CATSRDVIGTGRTF.